These 16 T cell receptor beta chains share one sample of origin, sequenced in a study of control samples from healthy donors and cancer patients. Libraries were prepared by immunoSEQ multiplex PCR; TCRdb keeps only in-frame clonotypes and omits some of them. The sample holds 75,000 to 90,000 clones; 75% to 90% are singletons and the top ten take under 7.5%. Material: blood. These receptor sequences come from a man in his forties or fifties in good health.

The CDR3 sequence: CSVDSGNTIYF. In nucleotides, the CDR3 is TGCAGCGTTGACTCTGGAAACACCATATATTTT. The chain recombines TRBV29-1 with TRBJ1-3; D is uncertain. The CDR3 runs to 11 residues. Trimming stripped 3 bases from V and 0 bases from J, with 0 bases between. CDR1 SQVTM and CDR2 ANQGSEA come from the germline V gene.

This chain connects TRBV7-2 to TRBJ2-5, with TRBD2 identical over 9 bases. Germline lookup yields CDR1 SGHTA and CDR2 FQGNSA. Trimming took 1 base from V and 5 from J; bases not matched to a gene: 11. The CDR3 spans 17 residues. CDR3 coding DNA: TGTGCCAGCAGCTTAGTCCGGCGGGGGGGCTTGCGTGAGACCCAGTACTTC. Its translation is CASSLVRRGGLRETQYF.

The chain joins TRBV7-9 to TRBJ2-1; D remains unclear. Trimming left V 1 base short and J 5 bases short, with 9 bases between. CDR3 length: 14 amino acids. The germline gives CDR1 SEHNR, CDR2 FQNEAQ (reference sequence). For the CDR3, the DNA is TGTGCCAGCAGCTTAGGGACCCGGGACAATGAGCAGTTCTTC. Encoded protein: CASSLGTRDNEQFF.

V and J are TRBV5-1 and TRBJ2-3; tentatively, D is TRBD1 (5 bases). CDR3 length: 16 amino acids. Germline CDR1 reads SGHRS; CDR2 reads YFSETQ. The V gene lost 0 bases and the J gene lost 0 bases, with 11 bases spanning the gap. The chain's CDR3 is CASSLGQPSSTDTQYF. The CDR3 DNA follows: TGCGCCAGCAGCTTGGGACAGCCCTCCAGCACAGATACGCAGTATTTT.

The chain has TRBV2 and TRBJ1-5; D gene unclear. Trimming shortened V by 3 bases and J by 4 bases, and 13 bases separated the two germline ends. Germline V gene sequence: CDR1 SNHLY, CDR2 FYNNEI. The CDR3 contains 15 residues. CDR3 region: CASSDSWTVNQPQHF. The CDR3, as DNA: TGTGCCAGCAGTGATTCGTGGACGGTGAATCAGCCCCAGCATTTT.

The gene calls are TRBV24-1 and TRBJ2-1; D unclear. V gave up 7 bases and J gave up 9 bases, with 9 bases separating them. Germline V gives CDR1 KGHDR, CDR2 SFDVKD. The CDR3 spans 11 residues. The CDR3 loop is CATSARSEQFF. CDR3 nucleotides: TGTGCCACCAGCGCTCGATCTGAGCAGTTCTTC.

The chain recombines TRBV9 with TRBJ2-7; TRBD2 might be the D (5 bases). The germline gives CDR1 SGDLS, CDR2 YYNGEE. Trimming took 4 bases from V and 2 from J, leaving 16 bases between them. This CDR3 contains 15 residues. For the CDR3, the DNA is TGTGCCAGCAGCCCCCCCGGCAGACTAACCTACGAGCAGTACTTC. Its translation is CASSPPGRLTYEQYF. Using reference TRBV9 and TRBJ2-7 for the parts outside the CDR3, the full variable domain is DSGVTQTPKHLITATGQRVTLRCSPRSGDLSVYWYQQSLDQGLQFLIQYYNGEERAKGNILERFSAQQFPDLHSELNLSSLELGDSALYFCASSPPGRLTYEQYFGPGTRLTVT.

This rearrangement joins TRBV12-3 or TRBV12-4 to TRBJ2-1; D is perhaps TRBD2 (7 bases). The CDR3 runs to 11 residues. Trimming took 4 bases from V and 15 from J, leaving 13 bases between them. The chain's CDR3 is CASSYREGLFF. Written as DNA, the CDR3 is TGTGCCAGCAGTTACAGGGAGGGTTTGTTCTTC.

This sequence joins TRBV10-2 and TRBJ2-5; weak D call: TRBD1 (6 bases). The germline V and J ends were trimmed by 6 bases and 5 bases, with 13 bases remaining between them. Germline CDR1 is WSHSY and CDR2 is SAAADI. This CDR3 is 13 amino acids long. The CDR3 DNA follows: TGCGCCAGCAGCCCCCCAGGGGCCGAGACCCAGTACTTC. The encoded protein is CASSPPGAETQYF.

The genes are TRBV30 and TRBJ1-4, with D possibly being TRBD1 (5 bases). The V gene lost 5 bases and the J gene lost 3 bases, with 13 bases spanning the gap. The CDR3 consists of 14 residues. Germline CDR1 GTSNPN, CDR2 SVGIG (reference sequence). The CDR3: CAWATGRSNEKLFF. The CDR3 DNA follows: TGTGCCTGGGCAACAGGACGGTCTAATGAAAAACTGTTTTTT. The full variable domain, completed using reference TRBV30 and TRBJ1-4, is SQTIHQWPATLVQPVGSPLSLECTVEGTSNPNLYWYRQAAGRGLQLLFYSVGIGQISSEVPQNLSASRPQDRQFILSSKKLLLSDSGFYLCAWATGRSNEKLFFGSGTQLSVL.

This chain uses TRBV7-2 with TRBJ1-5; no firm D call. In germline, CDR1 is SGHTA, CDR2 FQGNSA. The CDR3 spans 13 residues. The V end lost 3 bases, the J end lost 4 bases, and 7 bases lay between the germline ends. The CDR3 here is CASSLHTNQPQHF. For the CDR3, the DNA is TGTGCCAGCAGCTTGCACACTAATCAGCCCCAGCATTTT.

V gene TRBV6-4 combines with J gene TRBJ1-2; D call uncertain. This CDR3 spans 12 amino acids. Trimming took off 0 bases at V and 7 bases at J, with 6 bases between the two ends. Germline loops: CDR1 MRHNA, CDR2 SNTAGT. CDR3 sequence: CASSDSGSGYTF. The CDR3 coding sequence is TGTGCCAGCAGTGACTCAGGGTCTGGCTACACCTTC.

The V call is TRBV12-3 or TRBV12-4, the J call TRBJ2-7, with D hard to call. The V and J ends lost 9 bases and 6 bases respectively, with 15 bases between them. The CDR3 is 12 amino acids. DNA for the CDR3: TGTGCCAGTTCTTACGCAGGCGGCGAGCAGTACTTC. Its protein product is CASSYAGGEQYF.

V is TRBV6-6 and J is TRBJ1-5; 8 bases fit TRBD1. The CDR3 sequence is 13 residues long. Germline V gene sequence: CDR1 MNHNY, CDR2 SVGAGI (reference sequence). V gave up 6 bases and J gave up 4 bases; unmatched junction bases: 2. In DNA, the CDR3 is TGTGCCAGCAGGACAGGGGTAAATCAGCCCCAGCATTTT. This sequence encodes CASRTGVNQPQHF.

This chain connects TRBV10-3 to TRBJ2-7; D is undetermined. The CDR3 consists of 14 residues. V dropped 2 bases and J dropped 7 bases, with 15 bases sitting between them. Germline CDR1 is ENHRY and CDR2 is SYGVKD. CDR3 in amino acids: CAISEGTSGREQYF. Here the CDR3 DNA reads TGTGCCATCAGTGAGGGTACCTCAGGAAGGGAGCAGTACTTC.

J is TRBJ1-1 and V is TRBV10-3; TRBD1 might be the D (5 bases). The CDR3 totals 12 residues. CDR1 ENHRY and CDR2 SYGVKD come from the germline V gene. Trimming pared 3 bases from V and 5 bases from J, leaving 7 bases between. CDR3 amino acids: CAISDWTTEAFF. CDR3 DNA sequence: TGTGCCATCAGTGATTGGACAACTGAAGCTTTCTTT.